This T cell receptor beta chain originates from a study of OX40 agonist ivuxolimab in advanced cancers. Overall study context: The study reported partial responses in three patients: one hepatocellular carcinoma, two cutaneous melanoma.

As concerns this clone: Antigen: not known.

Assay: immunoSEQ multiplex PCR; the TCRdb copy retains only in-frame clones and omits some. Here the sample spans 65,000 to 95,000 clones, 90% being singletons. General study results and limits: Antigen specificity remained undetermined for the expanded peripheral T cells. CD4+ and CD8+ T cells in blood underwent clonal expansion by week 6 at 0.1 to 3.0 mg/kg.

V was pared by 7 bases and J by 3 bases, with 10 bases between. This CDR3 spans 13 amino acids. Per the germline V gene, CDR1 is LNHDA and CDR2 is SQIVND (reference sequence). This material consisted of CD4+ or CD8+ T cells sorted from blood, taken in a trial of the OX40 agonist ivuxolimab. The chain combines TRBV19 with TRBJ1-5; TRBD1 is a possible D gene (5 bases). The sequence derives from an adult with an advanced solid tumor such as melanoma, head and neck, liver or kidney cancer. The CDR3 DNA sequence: TGTGCCAGTATGGGACGACACAATCAGCCCCAGCATTTT. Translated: CASMGRHNQPQHF.